Listed below are T cell receptor beta chains from one sample, sequenced in a study of blood T cells in healthy people across ages. TCRdb reprocessed the 5' RACE reads via MiXCR and lists one record per CDR3 protein. The sample gives about 1.8 million distinct CDR3 sequences, less than 50% of which show up once; about 2.1% is in the top ten. The sample comprised blood. Every receptor here comes from a woman in her thirties or forties in good health. CDR3s include the opening cysteine and the closing phenylalanine or tryptophan. Each record gives: J gene, D gene, clone size, V gene, CDR3 protein, CDR3 DNA. A D gene is named only where the DNA matches it firmly. Rows give clone size only sometimes, using once, few, many, or a class for an expanded clone.

j_call: TRBJ2-7; d_call: NA; clone_size: NA; v_call: TRBV7-8; cdr3_aa: CASSRFQGQNEQYF; cdr3_nt: TGTGCCAGCAGTCGTTTCCAGGGGCAAAACGAGCAGTACTTC
j_call: TRBJ2-5; d_call: TRBD1; clone_size: NA; v_call: TRBV27; cdr3_aa: CASSLRGLSYNEQYF; cdr3_nt: TGTGCCAGCAGTCTCAGGGGGCTGTCCTACAATGAGCAGTACTTC
j_call: TRBJ2-2; d_call: NA; clone_size: NA; v_call: TRBV4-1; cdr3_aa: CASSHPPRGNTGELFF; cdr3_nt: TGCGCCAGCAGCCATCCTCCTCGAGGCAACACCGGGGAGCTGTTTTTT
j_call: TRBJ2-6; d_call: NA; clone_size: NA; v_call: TRBV6-5; cdr3_aa: CASTQGTVAGANVLTF; cdr3_nt: TGTGCCAGCACACAGGGCACCGTCGCTGGGGCCAACGTCCTGACTTTC
j_call: TRBJ1-5; d_call: NA; clone_size: NA; v_call: TRBV20-1; cdr3_aa: CSVSGQGYQPQHF; cdr3_nt: TGCAGTGTGTCTGGGCAGGGGTATCAGCCCCAGCATTTT
j_call: TRBJ2-5; d_call: NA; clone_size: NA; v_call: TRBV7-7; cdr3_aa: CASSLGTPWPGRGETQYF; cdr3_nt: TGTGCTAGCAGCTTAGGGACCCCGTGGCCAGGGCGAGGTGAGACCCAGTACTTC
j_call: TRBJ1-4; d_call: TRBD1; clone_size: NA; v_call: TRBV7-9; cdr3_aa: CASSKGAANEKLFF; cdr3_nt: TGTGCCAGCAGCAAGGGGGCGGCTAATGAAAAACTGTTTTTT
j_call: TRBJ1-5; d_call: NA; clone_size: few; v_call: TRBV12-3/TRBV12-4; cdr3_aa: CASSIDPGSNQPQHF; cdr3_nt: TGTGCCAGCAGTATCGATCCGGGCAGCAATCAGCCCCAGCATTTT
j_call: TRBJ2-1; d_call: NA; clone_size: few; v_call: TRBV28; cdr3_aa: CASSFTTIPGEQFF; cdr3_nt: TGTGCCAGCAGTTTTACTACCATCCCCGGTGAGCAGTTCTTC
j_call: TRBJ2-7; d_call: NA; clone_size: NA; v_call: TRBV7-2; cdr3_aa: CASTPSRSSTYEQYF; cdr3_nt: TGTGCCAGCACCCCGTCCCGGAGCTCTACCTACGAGCAGTACTTC
j_call: TRBJ2-5; d_call: TRBD2; clone_size: many; v_call: TRBV12-3/TRBV12-4; cdr3_aa: CASRLAGGRETQYF; cdr3_nt: TGTGCCAGCAGACTAGCGGGGGGACGAGAGACCCAGTACTTC
j_call: TRBJ2-1; d_call: NA; clone_size: few; v_call: TRBV20-1; cdr3_aa: CSGRLILGNEQFF; cdr3_nt: TGCAGTGGTAGACTGATCCTGGGCAATGAGCAGTTCTTC
j_call: TRBJ2-7; d_call: TRBD1; clone_size: NA; v_call: TRBV5-1; cdr3_aa: CASSLDRAITYEQYF; cdr3_nt: TGCGCCAGCAGCTTAGACAGGGCGATTACCTACGAGCAGTACTTC
j_call: TRBJ2-4; d_call: TRBD1; clone_size: NA; v_call: TRBV10-3; cdr3_aa: CAISEGGGKNIQYF; cdr3_nt: TGTGCCATCAGTGAAGGGGGCGGCAAAAACATTCAGTACTTC
j_call: TRBJ2-4; d_call: NA; clone_size: NA; v_call: TRBV11-2; cdr3_aa: CASSYQGRASKNIQYF; cdr3_nt: TGTGCCAGCAGCTACCAGGGGAGAGCCTCCAAAAACATTCAGTACTTC
j_call: TRBJ2-3; d_call: NA; clone_size: NA; v_call: TRBV2; cdr3_aa: CASSRLRLLDGPDTQYF; cdr3_nt: TGTGCCAGCAGTCGGTTGCGGCTCCTCGATGGTCCAGATACGCAGTATTTT
j_call: TRBJ1-6; d_call: TRBD1; clone_size: few; v_call: TRBV20-1; cdr3_aa: CSANQGARSPLHF; cdr3_nt: TGCAGTGCCAATCAGGGGGCAAGATCACCCCTCCACTTT
j_call: TRBJ1-4; d_call: NA; clone_size: NA; v_call: TRBV7-2; cdr3_aa: CASSYKGSTNEKLFF; cdr3_nt: TGTGCCAGCAGCTATAAGGGTTCAACTAATGAAAAACTGTTTTTT
j_call: TRBJ2-1; d_call: TRBD1; clone_size: NA; v_call: TRBV5-1; cdr3_aa: CASSLTGGVFNEQFF; cdr3_nt: TGCGCCAGCAGCCTTACAGGGGGCGTTTTCAATGAGCAGTTCTTC
j_call: TRBJ2-7; d_call: NA; clone_size: NA; v_call: TRBV20-1; cdr3_aa: CSAAGPGNYEQYF; cdr3_nt: TGCAGTGCTGCTGGGCCAGGGAACTACGAGCAGTACTTC
j_call: TRBJ1-5; d_call: NA; clone_size: NA; v_call: TRBV18; cdr3_aa: CASSPKDSYSNQPQHF; cdr3_nt: TGTGCCAGCTCGCCAAAGGACAGTTATAGCAATCAGCCCCAGCATTTT
j_call: TRBJ1-2; d_call: NA; clone_size: NA; v_call: TRBV20-1; cdr3_aa: CSALTGSSSNYGYTF; cdr3_nt: TGCAGTGCCCTCACGGGATCGTCTTCTAACTATGGCTACACCTTC
j_call: TRBJ1-1; d_call: NA; clone_size: NA; v_call: TRBV4-3; cdr3_aa: CASSQDRQPTTEAFF; cdr3_nt: TGCGCCAGCAGCCAAGATAGGCAGCCGACCACTGAAGCTTTCTTT
j_call: TRBJ2-3; d_call: TRBD1; clone_size: few; v_call: TRBV18; cdr3_aa: CASSPPSGTGSTDTQYF; cdr3_nt: TGTGCCAGCTCACCTCCTTCCGGGACAGGGTCGACAGATACGCAGTATTTT
j_call: TRBJ2-1; d_call: TRBD2; clone_size: NA; v_call: TRBV13; cdr3_aa: CASSSPEAAGYNEQFF; cdr3_nt: TGTGCCAGCAGCTCCCCCGAAGCAGCGGGATACAATGAGCAGTTCTTC
j_call: TRBJ2-3; d_call: NA; clone_size: few; v_call: TRBV18; cdr3_aa: CASSPVPRADTQYF; cdr3_nt: TGTGCCAGCTCACCGGTCCCTCGGGCAGATACGCAGTATTTT
j_call: TRBJ1-2; d_call: NA; clone_size: NA; v_call: TRBV6-2/TRBV6-3; cdr3_aa: CASKETSSTYGYTF; cdr3_nt: TGTGCCAGCAAAGAGACATCATCTACCTATGGCTACACCTTC
j_call: TRBJ2-7; d_call: TRBD1; clone_size: NA; v_call: TRBV5-1; cdr3_aa: CASSLRDRGPHEQYF; cdr3_nt: TGCGCCAGCAGCTTGAGGGACAGGGGCCCGCACGAGCAGTACTTC
j_call: TRBJ2-1; d_call: NA; clone_size: NA; v_call: TRBV20-1; cdr3_aa: CSAREGPGSYNEQFF; cdr3_nt: TGCAGTGCTAGGGAGGGGCCTGGCTCCTACAATGAGCAGTTCTTC
j_call: TRBJ2-5; d_call: NA; clone_size: few; v_call: TRBV19; cdr3_aa: CASSLTGTTQYF; cdr3_nt: TGTGCCAGTAGCCTTACAGGGACGACCCAGTACTTC
j_call: TRBJ1-2; d_call: NA; clone_size: few; v_call: TRBV29-1; cdr3_aa: CSVGGPLHYGYTF; cdr3_nt: TGCAGCGTAGGAGGACCGTTACACTATGGCTACACCTTC
j_call: TRBJ2-7; d_call: NA; clone_size: NA; v_call: TRBV2; cdr3_aa: CASSENWPSYEQYF; cdr3_nt: TGTGCCAGCAGTGAGAACTGGCCCTCCTACGAGCAGTACTTC
j_call: TRBJ2-1; d_call: TRBD2; clone_size: NA; v_call: TRBV5-1; cdr3_aa: CASSLGLAGASERNEQFF; cdr3_nt: TGCGCCAGCAGCCTGGGACTAGCGGGGGCCTCGGAAAGAAATGAGCAGTTCTTC
j_call: TRBJ2-1; d_call: NA; clone_size: few; v_call: TRBV7-8; cdr3_aa: CASATFNEQFF; cdr3_nt: TGTGCCTCGGCTACTTTCAATGAGCAGTTCTTC
j_call: TRBJ2-1; d_call: TRBD2; clone_size: few; v_call: TRBV4-2; cdr3_aa: CASSQVGGGAYDEQFF; cdr3_nt: TGTGCCAGCAGCCAAGTAGGCGGGGGGGCTTACGATGAGCAGTTCTTC
j_call: TRBJ2-7; d_call: NA; clone_size: once; v_call: TRBV6-2/TRBV6-3; cdr3_aa: CASSYVWGPKQTYEQYF; cdr3_nt: TGTGCCAGCAGTTACGTGTGGGGGCCAAAACAAACCTACGAGCAGTACTTC
j_call: TRBJ2-7; d_call: TRBD1; clone_size: NA; v_call: TRBV5-1; cdr3_aa: CAGSSSGQGSYEQYF; cdr3_nt: TGCGCCGGCAGCTCCTCGGGACAGGGCTCCTACGAGCAGTACTTC
j_call: TRBJ2-7; d_call: NA; clone_size: NA; v_call: TRBV24-1; cdr3_aa: CATSDFTGQYNEQYF; cdr3_nt: TGTGCCACCAGTGATTTCACGGGACAATACAATGAGCAGTACTTC
j_call: TRBJ2-5; d_call: TRBD2; clone_size: NA; v_call: TRBV7-9; cdr3_aa: CASILVAGAWETQYF; cdr3_nt: TGTGCCAGCATCTTGGTAGCGGGGGCTTGGGAGACCCAGTACTTC